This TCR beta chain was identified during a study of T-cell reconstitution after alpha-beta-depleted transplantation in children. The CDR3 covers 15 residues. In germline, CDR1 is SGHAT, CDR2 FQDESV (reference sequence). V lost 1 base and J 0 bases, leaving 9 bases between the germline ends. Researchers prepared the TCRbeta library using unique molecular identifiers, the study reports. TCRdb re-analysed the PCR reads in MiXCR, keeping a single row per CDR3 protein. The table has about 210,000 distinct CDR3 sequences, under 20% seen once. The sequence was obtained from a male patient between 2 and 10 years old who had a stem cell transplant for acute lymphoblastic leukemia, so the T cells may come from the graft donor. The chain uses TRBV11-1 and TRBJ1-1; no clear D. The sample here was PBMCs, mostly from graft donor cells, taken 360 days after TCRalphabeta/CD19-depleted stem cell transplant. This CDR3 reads CASSLGGLMNTEAFF. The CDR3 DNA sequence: TGTGCCAGCAGCTTAGGCGGCCTAATGAACACTGAAGCTTTCTTT.